The clone carrying this T cell receptor (beta chain) was seen a few times. Its specificity is not known. This sample was included in a study of blood T cells in healthy people across ages. Notes on the study in general: More naive CD4+ cells and higher diversity marked long-lived donors relative to aged donors. TCR beta diversity tracked closely with naive T cell percentage.

Trimming cost V 5 bases and J 1 base; bases outside gene matches: 4. This CDR3 contains 16 residues. Germline V gene lookup returns CDR1 SGHAT and CDR2 FQDESV (reference sequence). Peripheral blood was drawn, roughly 10 milliliters per donor. With a J-beta primer mix and a sample-barcoded 5' primer, a second PCR ran roughly 6 to 12 cycles. A single record per CDR3 protein comes from TCRdb applying MiXCR to the 5' RACE reads. The sample lists some 700,000 distinct CDR3 sequences, around 40% occurring once. The sample taken for sequencing was blood. The chain has TRBV11-1 and TRBJ2-2, with 10 bases lining up with TRBD1. The clonotype comes from a woman in her sixties or seventies in good health. In DNA, the CDR3 is TGTGCCAGCAGCCGGGACAGGGGTCGGAACACCGGGGAGCTGTTTTTT. Translated, it gives CASSRDRGRNTGELFF. Supplemented by reference TRBV11-1 and TRBJ2-2, the full variable domain reads EAEVAQSPRYKITEKSQAVAFWCDPISGHATLYWYRQILGQGPELLVQFQDESVVDDSQLPKDRFSAERLKGVDSTLKIQPAELGDSAMYLCASSRDRGRNTGELFFGEGSRLTVL.